This TCR beta chain was sequenced in a study of blood T cells in healthy people across ages. With a J-beta primer mix and a sample-barcoded 5' primer, a second PCR ran roughly 6 to 12 cycles. Each CDR3 protein gets one entry after TCRdb re-called the 5' RACE reads with MiXCR. The table lists about a million distinct CDR3 sequences, 35% to 40% of them singletons. This CDR3 has 16 residues. The junction had 11 bases not matched to a gene; V was cut back by 5 bases and J by 5 bases. Germline V CDR1 and CDR2: SNHLY, FYNNEI. This receptor was taken from a man aged 18 to 30 in good health. The sequencing sample was made of blood. This chain uses TRBV2 with TRBJ2-3; 9 bases align to TRBD1. CDR3 nucleotides: TGTGCCAGCAGTTTTACCGGGACAGGGTTTGAAGATACGCAGTATTTT. Translated: CASSFTGTGFEDTQYF.